This entry lists 4 T cell receptor beta chains sequenced from one sample in a study of blood T cell repertoires in COVID-19. This table comes from immunoSEQ multiplex PCR, and its TCRdb copy is limited to in-frame clones, with some not included. This sample has tens of thousands of clones, with roughly four fifths found just once. The sequenced sample was peripheral blood. The receptors stem from a man older than 75 with COVID-19, enrolled during active disease.

The chain combines TRBV28 with TRBJ2-7, with a possible D match to TRBD1 (5 bases). The V and J ends lost 8 bases and 7 bases respectively, with 15 bases between them. The CDR3 runs to 12 residues. Germline V gives CDR1 MDHEN, CDR2 SYDVKM. CDR3 nucleotide sequence: TGTGCCAGCGCAGGGCCGCTGGAGGAGCAGTACTTC. Protein product: CASAGPLEEQYF.

The chain combines TRBV6-5 with TRBJ1-2; D is possibly TRBD1 (6 bases). This CDR3 contains 13 residues. V lost 4 bases and J 7 bases, leaving 13 bases between the germline ends. Germline assignment: CDR1 MNHEY and CDR2 SVGAGI. The CDR3 DNA is TGTGCCAGCAGTTTTCAGGGGTTGGGTGGCTACACCTTC. Encoded protein: CASSFQGLGGYTF.

This clone appeared a few times. The chain employs TRBV5-1 and TRBJ2-1; TRBD2 might be the D (6 bases). Germline CDR1 reads SGHRS; CDR2 reads YFSETQ. This CDR3 has 16 residues. Trimming shortened V by 4 bases and J by 2 bases, and 16 bases separated the two germline ends. The CDR3 loop reads CASSTQPGGAYNEQFF. The CDR3, as DNA: TGCGCCAGCAGCACCCAACCCGGAGGGGCCTACAATGAGCAGTTCTTC.

The chain links TRBV5-6 to TRBJ1-2, with 10 positions matching TRBD1. Germline V CDR1 and CDR2: SGHDT, YYEEEE. After removal of 4 bases from V and 3 bases from J, the junction contained 9 bases not matched to a gene. CDR3 length: 16 amino acids. CDR3 in amino acids: CASSPRTGGAYYGYTF. In DNA form, the CDR3 reads TGTGCCAGCAGCCCCCGGACAGGGGGGGCTTACTATGGCTACACCTTC.